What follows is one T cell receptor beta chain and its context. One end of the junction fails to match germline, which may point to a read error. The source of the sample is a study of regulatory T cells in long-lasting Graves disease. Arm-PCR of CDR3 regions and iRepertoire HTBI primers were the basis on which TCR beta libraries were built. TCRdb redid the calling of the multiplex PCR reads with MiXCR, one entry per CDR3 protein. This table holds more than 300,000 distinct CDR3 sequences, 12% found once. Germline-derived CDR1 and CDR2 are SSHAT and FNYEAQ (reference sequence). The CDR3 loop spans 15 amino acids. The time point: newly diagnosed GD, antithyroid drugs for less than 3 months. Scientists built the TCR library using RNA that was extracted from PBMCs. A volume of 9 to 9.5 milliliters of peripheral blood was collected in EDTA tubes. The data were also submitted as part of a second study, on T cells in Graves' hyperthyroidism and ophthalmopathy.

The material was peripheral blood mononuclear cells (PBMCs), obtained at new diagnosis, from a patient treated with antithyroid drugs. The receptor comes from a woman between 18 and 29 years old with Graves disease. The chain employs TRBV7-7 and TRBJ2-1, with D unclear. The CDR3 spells CASSFYPPPMGEQFF. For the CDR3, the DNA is TGTGCTAGCAGCTTTTACCCACCTCCCATGGGTGAGCAGTTCTTC.